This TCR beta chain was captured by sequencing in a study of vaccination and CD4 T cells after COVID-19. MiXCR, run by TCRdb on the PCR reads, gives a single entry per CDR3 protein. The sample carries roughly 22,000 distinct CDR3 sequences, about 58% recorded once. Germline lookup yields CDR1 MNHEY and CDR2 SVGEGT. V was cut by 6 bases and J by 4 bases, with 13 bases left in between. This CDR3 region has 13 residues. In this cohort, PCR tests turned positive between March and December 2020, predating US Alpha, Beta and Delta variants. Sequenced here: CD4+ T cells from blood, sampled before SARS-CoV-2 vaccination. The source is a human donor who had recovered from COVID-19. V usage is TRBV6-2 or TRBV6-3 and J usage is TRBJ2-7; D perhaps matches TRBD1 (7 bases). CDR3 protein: CASRAGGRYEQYF. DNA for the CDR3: TGTGCCAGCAGAGCAGGGGGGAGATACGAGCAGTACTTC.